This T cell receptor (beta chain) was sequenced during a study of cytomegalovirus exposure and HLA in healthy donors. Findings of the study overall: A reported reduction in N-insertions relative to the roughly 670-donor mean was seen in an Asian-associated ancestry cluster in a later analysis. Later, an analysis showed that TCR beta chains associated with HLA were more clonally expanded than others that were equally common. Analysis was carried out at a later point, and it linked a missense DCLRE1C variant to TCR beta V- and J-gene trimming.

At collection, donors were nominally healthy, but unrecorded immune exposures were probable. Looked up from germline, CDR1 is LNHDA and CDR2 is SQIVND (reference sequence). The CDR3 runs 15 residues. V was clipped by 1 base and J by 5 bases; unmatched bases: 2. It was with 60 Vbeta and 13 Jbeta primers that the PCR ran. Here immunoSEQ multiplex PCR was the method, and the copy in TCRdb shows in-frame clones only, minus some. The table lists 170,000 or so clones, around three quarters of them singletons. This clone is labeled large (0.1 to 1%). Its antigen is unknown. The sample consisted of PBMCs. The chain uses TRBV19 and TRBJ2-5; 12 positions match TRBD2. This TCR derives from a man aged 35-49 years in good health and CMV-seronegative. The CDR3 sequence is CASSIGLAGVETQYF. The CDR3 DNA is TGTGCCAGTAGTATAGGACTAGCGGGAGTGGAGACCCAGTACTTC.